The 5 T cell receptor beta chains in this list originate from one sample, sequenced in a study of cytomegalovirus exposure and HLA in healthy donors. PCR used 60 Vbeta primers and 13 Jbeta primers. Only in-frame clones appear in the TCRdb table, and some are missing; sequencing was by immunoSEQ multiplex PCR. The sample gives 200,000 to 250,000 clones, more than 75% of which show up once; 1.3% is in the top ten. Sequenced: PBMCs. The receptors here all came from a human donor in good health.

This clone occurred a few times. CDR3 DNA: TGTGCCAGCAGCCTAGGGACAGGGACGTTCTACGAGCAGTACTTC. This sequence encodes CASSLGTGTFYEQYF. This rearrangement joins TRBV28 to TRBJ2-7; TRBD1 agrees at 9 bases. CDR1 is MDHEN, CDR2 SYDVKM, per germline. After removal of 6 bases from V and 3 bases from J, the junction contained 9 bases not matched to a gene. The CDR3 has 15 amino acids.

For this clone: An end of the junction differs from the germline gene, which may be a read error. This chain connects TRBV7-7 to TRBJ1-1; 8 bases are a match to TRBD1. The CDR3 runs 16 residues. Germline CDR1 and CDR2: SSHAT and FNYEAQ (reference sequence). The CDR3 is CASSLGTWAGDREAFF. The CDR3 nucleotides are TGTGCTAGCAGCTTAGGGACATGGGCTGGGGACAGGGAAGCTTTCTTT. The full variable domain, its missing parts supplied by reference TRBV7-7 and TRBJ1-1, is GAGVSQSPRYKVTKRGQDVTLRCDPISSHATLYWYQQALGQGPEFLTYFNYEAQPDKSGLPSDRFSAERPEGSISTLTIQRTEQRDSAMYRCASSLGTWAGDREAFFGQGTRLTVV.

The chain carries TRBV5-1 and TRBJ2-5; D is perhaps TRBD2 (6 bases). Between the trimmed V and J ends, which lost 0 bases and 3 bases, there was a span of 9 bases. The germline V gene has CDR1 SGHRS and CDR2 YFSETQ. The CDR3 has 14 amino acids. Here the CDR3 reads CASSLGPGEETQYF. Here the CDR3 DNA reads TGCGCCAGCAGCTTGGGCCCGGGGGAAGAGACCCAGTACTTC.

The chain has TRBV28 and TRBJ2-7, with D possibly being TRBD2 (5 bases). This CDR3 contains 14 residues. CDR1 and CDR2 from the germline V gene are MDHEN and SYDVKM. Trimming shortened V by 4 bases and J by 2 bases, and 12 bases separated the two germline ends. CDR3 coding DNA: TGTGCCAGCAGTTCGCGGGCCACAGCCTACGAGCAGTACTTC. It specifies CASSSRATAYEQYF.

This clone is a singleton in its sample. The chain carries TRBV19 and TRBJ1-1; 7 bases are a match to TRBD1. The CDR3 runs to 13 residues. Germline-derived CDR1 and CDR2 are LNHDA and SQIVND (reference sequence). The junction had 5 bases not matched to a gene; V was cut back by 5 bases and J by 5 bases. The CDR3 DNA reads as TGTGCCAGTAGTTACAGGGGTGGGACTGAAGCTTTCTTT. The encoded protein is CASSYRGGTEAFF.